Following are 19 T cell receptor beta chains from one sample sequenced in a study of identical twins. A single record per CDR3 protein comes from TCRdb applying MiXCR to the 5' RACE reads. The sample yields hundreds of thousands of distinct CDR3 sequences, 24% seen once. The same data also contributed to another study, on T cells expressing NK-cell markers.

Sequencing used CD4+ T cells sorted from blood. The receptors come from a woman aged 18-35 years in good health.

This chain links TRBV5-5 with TRBJ2-5, with D tentatively TRBD2 (6 bases). Trimming stripped 4 bases from V and 5 bases from J, with 21 bases between. The V gene's germline CDR1 is SGHKS and CDR2 YYEKEE (reference sequence). This CDR3 has 16 residues. As DNA, the CDR3 is TGTGCCAGCAGCCGGGAGTGGGGGTACCCTGTGGAGACCCAGTACTTC. It codes for CASSREWGYPVETQYF.

The chain employs TRBV5-1 and TRBJ2-3, with a weak D call TRBD2 (6 bases). Trimming shortened V by 4 bases and J by 0 bases, and 12 bases separated the two germline ends. Germline V CDR1 and CDR2: SGHRS, YFSETQ. The CDR3 extends over 15 amino acids. CDR3 sequence reads: CASSLQLASTDTQYF. The CDR3 region has the DNA TGCGCCAGCAGCCTGCAACTAGCAAGCACAGATACGCAGTATTTT.

The CDR3 DNA follows: TGTGCCAGCAGCTTAGGGGTGGGGCAGTACTTC. Encoded protein: CASSLGVGQYF. The genes are TRBV11-3 and TRBJ2-7, with unresolved D. CDR1 and CDR2 (germline): SGHNT, YENEEA. Trimming left V 1 base short and J 9 bases short, with 7 bases between. The CDR3 has 11 residues.

This chain joins TRBV6-1 and TRBJ2-3, with D maybe TRBD2 (6 bases). The V end lost 7 bases, the J end lost 1 base, and 12 bases lay between the germline ends. The CDR3 has 14 amino acids. Germline V gene sequence: CDR1 MNHNS, CDR2 SASEGT. Here the CDR3 DNA reads TGTGCCAGCACATCCCCGGGGGGCACAGATACGCAGTATTTT. Its protein product is CASTSPGGTDTQYF.

The sample holds a few counts of this clonotype. The chain recombines TRBV20-1 with TRBJ2-1; TRBD2 agrees at 13 bases. CDR1 is DFQATT and CDR2 is SNEGSKA in the germline V gene (reference sequence). The CDR3 is 14 amino acids. The V and J ends lost 4 bases and 7 bases, in that order; junction bases with no gene match: 4. The CDR3 region is CSATGGLAGNEQFF. The CDR3 region has the DNA TGCAGTGCTACCGGGGGACTAGCGGGAAATGAGCAGTTCTTC.

This clonotype was counted between two and nine times. This chain uses TRBV28 with TRBJ1-3; the D is unclear. The CDR3 has 13 residues. V was cut by 5 bases and J by 2 bases, with 7 bases left in between. CDR1 and CDR2 from the germline V gene are MDHEN and SYDVKM. DNA of the CDR3: TGTGCCAGCAGTCGGACTCCTGGAAACACCATATATTTT. It yields the protein CASSRTPGNTIYF.

The rearrangement joins TRBV7-2 to TRBJ2-2; no clear D gene. The germline V and J ends were trimmed by 5 bases and 9 bases, with 10 bases remaining between them. This CDR3 is 12 amino acids long. CDR1 and CDR2 (germline): SGHTA, FQGNSA. In nucleotides, the CDR3 is TGTGCCAGCAGCCCTCTGTACCGGGAGCTGTTTTTT. Translation gives CASSPLYRELFF.

The sample holds a few counts of this clonotype. J is TRBJ2-3 and V is TRBV11-2, with 11 positions matching TRBD2. The junction had 10 bases not matched to a gene; V was cut back by 6 bases and J by 8 bases. CDR1 and CDR2 from the germline V gene are SGHAT and FQNNGV. This CDR3 has 15 residues. CDR3 in amino acids: CASRSGLAVRGTQYF. CDR3 sequence (DNA): TGTGCCAGCAGGTCGGGACTAGCGGTGCGGGGTACGCAGTATTTT.

There are a few counts of this clonotype. This rearrangement joins TRBV18 to TRBJ2-5; a possible D gene is TRBD2 (5 bases). The CDR3 totals 14 residues. Germline V lookup: CDR1 KGHSH, CDR2 LQKENI. The germline V and J ends were trimmed by 1 base and 1 base, with 7 bases remaining between them. The CDR3 loop reads CASSPRSGQETQYF. Written as DNA, the CDR3 is TGTGCCAGCTCACCACGGAGCGGCCAAGAGACCCAGTACTTC.

The gene calls are TRBV24-1 and TRBJ2-1; D call uncertain. The CDR3 loop spans 13 amino acids. The germline V gene encodes CDR1 KGHDR and CDR2 SFDVKD. V was shortened by 4 bases and J by 10 bases, with 13 bases between the two germline ends. The CDR3 nucleotides read TGTGCCACCAGTGACGGGTCCCGGATCGAGCAGTTCTTC. Translated: CATSDGSRIEQFF.

This chain connects TRBV5-1 to TRBJ2-5, with 9 bases matching TRBD1. CDR3 length: 16 amino acids. V was clipped by 4 bases and J by 4 bases; unmatched bases: 11. Germline CDR1 is SGHRS and CDR2 is YFSETQ. The DNA of the CDR3 is TGCGCCAGCAGCATGGGGGACAGGGCCCAACGAGAGACCCAGTACTTC. Encoded protein: CASSMGDRAQRETQYF.

A few counts support this clonotype. The junction shows a germline mismatch at one end, possibly a read error. This sequence joins TRBV7-7 and TRBJ2-5; possibly TRBD1 or TRBD2 for D (6 bases each). The length of the CDR3 is 14 residues. Germline values: CDR1 SSHAT, CDR2 FNYEAQ (reference sequence). CDR3 nucleotides: TGTGCTAGCAGCTTAAGTGGGGGGCTAAAGACCCAGTACTTC. This translates into CASSLSGGLKTQYF.

This chain links TRBV11-2 with TRBJ2-4, with D perhaps given as TRBD1 or TRBD2 (5 bases each). The CDR3 extends over 20 amino acids. Germline V gives CDR1 SGHAT, CDR2 FQNNGV. Between the trimmed V and J ends, which lost 0 bases and 5 bases, there was a span of 26 bases. CDR3 nucleotide sequence: TGTGCCAGCAGCTTAGACGGGGCACAGCCCGATACTTGGACTCAAAACATTCAGTACTTC. Its translation: CASSLDGAQPDTWTQNIQYF.

The chain recombines TRBV20-1 with TRBJ2-3; 8 bases fit TRBD1. Looked up from germline, CDR1 is DFQATT and CDR2 is SNEGSKA (reference sequence). The CDR3 has 13 residues. Germline trimming cut 6 bases from V and 3 bases from J; bases unmatched to any gene: 5. In DNA, the CDR3 is TGCAGTGCCCCGACAGGGGTGACAGATACGCAGTATTTT. The encoded protein is CSAPTGVTDTQYF.

This clonotype was observed a few times. This chain joins TRBV5-1 and TRBJ2-7, with 12 nucleotides matching TRBD1. This CDR3 has 16 residues. The V gene end was trimmed by 6 bases and the J gene end by 2 bases; junction bases not matched to a gene: 9. Germline assignment: CDR1 SGHRS and CDR2 YFSETQ. The CDR3 DNA reads as TGCGCCAGCACCCCGGGACAGGGGGCAATACCCTACGAGCAGTACTTC. It codes for CASTPGQGAIPYEQYF. Full variable domain (remainder filled in from reference TRBV5-1 and TRBJ2-7): KAGVTQTPRYLIKTRGQQVTLSCSPISGHRSVSWYQQTPGQGLQFLFEYFSETQRNKGNFPGRFSGRQFSNSRSEMNVSTLELGDSALYLCASTPGQGAIPYEQYFGPGTRLTVT.

V and J are TRBV12-3 or TRBV12-4 and TRBJ2-1, with D possibly being TRBD2 (6 bases). The CDR3 is 15 residues long. Deletions cut 6 bases from V and 9 bases from J, with 21 bases between. CDR3 sequence: CASSPRDSYRGEQFF. The DNA of the CDR3 is TGTGCCAGCAGCCCACGGGACTCCTACCGCGGTGAGCAGTTCTTC.

This clonotype occurred a few times. The chain carries TRBV20-1 and TRBJ1-2, with D maybe TRBD1 (6 bases). The germline gives CDR1 DFQATT, CDR2 SNEGSKA (reference sequence). The CDR3 is 13 amino acids. The V end lost 7 bases, the J end lost 4 bases, and 16 bases lay between the germline ends. In nucleotides, the CDR3 is TGCAGTGTCGAGCACGGGGGCTCCTATGGCTACACCTTC. Translated: CSVEHGGSYGYTF.

The chain links TRBV7-9 to TRBJ2-2, with D possibly being TRBD1 or TRBD2 (6 bases each). V lost 4 bases to trimming and J lost 0 bases, with 12 bases between them. Germline assignment: CDR1 SEHNR and CDR2 FQNEAQ (reference sequence). This CDR3 has 16 residues. CDR3 sequence: CASSSRGTTNTGELFF. DNA of the CDR3: TGTGCCAGCAGCTCACGGGGGACAACGAACACCGGGGAGCTGTTTTTT.

The chain couples TRBV10-3 to TRBJ2-1; TRBD1 or TRBD2 may be the D gene (6 bases each). V was shortened by 6 bases and J by 2 bases, with 8 bases between the two germline ends. The CDR3 covers 13 residues. The germline V gene encodes CDR1 ENHRY and CDR2 SYGVKD. CDR3 nucleotide sequence: TGTGCCATCAGAGGGGGGACCTACAATGAGCAGTTCTTC. Residues: CAIRGGTYNEQFF.